These T cell receptor beta chains were read from a single sample in a study of control samples from healthy donors and cancer patients. Some clones are missing from TCRdb's copy, which holds only in-frame ones; the method was immunoSEQ multiplex PCR. The sample comprises 95,000 to 120,000 clones, 82% of which are singletons, and about 7% rests with the top ten. Specimen: blood. Every receptor here comes from a man aged 18 to 35 in good health. Each CDR3 is given with its conserved first and last residue. Each record gives: D gene, clone size, V gene, J gene, CDR3 protein, CDR3 DNA. A D gene is named only where the DNA matches it firmly. Not every row has a clone size; where given, it reads once, few, many or a size class.

-	-	TRBV3-1/TRBV3-2	TRBJ1-6	CASSQGPHSNSPLHF	TGTGCCAGCAGCCAGGGTCCTCACAGTAATTCACCCCTCCACTTT
TRBD1	-	TRBV19	TRBJ1-5	CASSIPGQGSQPQHF	TGTGCCAGTAGTATCCCGGGACAGGGGAGTCAGCCCCAGCATTTT
-	-	TRBV6-2/TRBV6-3	TRBJ2-7	CASSYEFFYEQYF	TGTGCCAGCAGTTACGAGTTTTTCTACGAGCAGTACTTC
TRBD1	-	TRBV3-1/TRBV3-2	TRBJ2-1	CASSQGSRGYEQFF	TGTGCCAGCAGCCAGGGGTCCAGGGGGTACGAGCAGTTCTTC
TRBD1	-	TRBV4-3	TRBJ1-5	CASSQSPRGAYQPQHF	TGCGCCAGCAGCCAGTCCCCCAGGGGGGCCTATCAGCCCCAGCATTTT
TRBD1	-	TRBV28	TRBJ1-2	CASSLGIQGAQGYTF	TGTGCCAGCAGTTTAGGGATTCAGGGGGCGCAGGGCTACACCTTC
-	-	TRBV14	TRBJ1-1	CASSQVSAEAFF	TGTGCCAGCAGCCAAGTCTCTGCTGAAGCTTTCTTT
-	-	TRBV5-1	TRBJ1-1	CASSFWSGNTEAFF	TGCGCCAGCAGCTTTTGGTCGGGGAACACTGAAGCTTTCTTT
TRBD1	-	TRBV4-3	TRBJ1-6	CASSRTAGTGDNSPLHF	TGCGCCAGCAGCAGGACCGCCGGGACAGGGGACAATTCACCCCTCCACTTT
-	-	TRBV28	TRBJ2-4	CASSLGDRLNIQYF	TGTGCCAGCAGTTTGGGGGACCGTTTAAACATTCAGTACTTC
TRBD1	-	TRBV18	TRBJ2-5	CASSPGRTGGEETQYF	TGTGCCAGCTCTCCAGGACGGACAGGGGGTGAGGAGACCCAGTACTTC
-	-	TRBV11-2	TRBJ1-3	CASSLDRGGHTIYF	TGTGCCAGCAGCTTAGATCGGGGGGGCCACACCATATATTTT
-	-	TRBV5-6	TRBJ2-4	CASSWDALGNIQYF	TGTGCCAGCAGCTGGGACGCCCTAGGAAACATTCAGTACTTC
-	-	TRBV19	TRBJ2-3	CVTADSTDTQYF	TGTGTCACCGCAGACAGCACAGATACGCAGTATTTT
-	-	TRBV7-2	TRBJ2-3	CASSLVGLGADTQYF	TGTGCCAGCAGCTTAGTGGGTTTAGGGGCAGATACGCAGTATTTT
-	few	TRBV4-3	TRBJ2-3	CASSQGYGQGNFRDTQYF	TGCGCCAGCAGCCAAGGGTATGGGCAGGGGAATTTCAGGGATACGCAGTATTTT
-	-	TRBV5-4	TRBJ2-3	CASSLGGTDTQYF	TGTGCCAGCAGCTTGGGGGGCACAGATACGCAGTATTTT
TRBD1	-	TRBV2	TRBJ1-3	CASTPGTGVSGNTIYF	TGTGCCAGCACCCCCGGGACAGGGGTCTCTGGAAACACCATATATTTT
-	-	TRBV19	TRBJ1-2	CASSIMGRANGYTF	TGTGCCAGTAGTATAATGGGACGGGCGAATGGCTACACCTTC
TRBD2	-	TRBV5-1	TRBJ2-3	CASSTGTSGVITDTQYF	TGCGCCAGCAGCACGGGGACTAGCGGGGTGATCACAGATACGCAGTATTTT
-	-	TRBV6-1	TRBJ2-5	CASSEAGWAVYQETQYF	TGTGCCAGCAGTGAAGCGGGGTGGGCAGTCTACCAAGAGACCCAGTACTTC
-	-	TRBV6-6	TRBJ1-5	CASLKTVASNQPQHF	TGTGCCAGCCTCAAGACGGTTGCCAGCAATCAGCCCCAGCATTTT
-	-	TRBV7-8	TRBJ1-2	CASSLIANPSYGYTF	TGTGCCAGCAGCTTAATCGCCAACCCTTCCTATGGCTACACCTTC
TRBD1	-	TRBV29-1	TRBJ1-2	CSVDEDRAGYGYTF	TGCAGCGTTGACGAGGACAGGGCGGGCTATGGCTACACCTTC
TRBD1	-	TRBV7-9	TRBJ1-3	CASSFVLRQGAGNTIYF	TGTGCCAGCAGCTTTGTTTTGAGACAGGGGGCTGGAAACACCATATATTTT
-	-	TRBV7-9	TRBJ1-1	CASSLGQRGFEAFF	TGTGCCAGCAGCTTGGGACAAAGAGGCTTTGAAGCTTTCTTT
TRBD1	-	TRBV18	TRBJ2-3	CASSLRDRVLTDTQYF	TGTGCCAGCTCACTTAGGGACAGGGTACTCACAGATACGCAGTATTTT
TRBD1	-	TRBV20-1	TRBJ2-1	CSASHLRTGGVGNEQFF	TGCAGTGCTAGTCATCTAAGGACAGGGGGCGTGGGCAATGAGCAGTTCTTC
-	few	TRBV28	TRBJ2-5	CASSHGSAPKETQYF	TGTGCCAGCAGTCATGGTTCGGCGCCAAAAGAGACCCAGTACTTC
TRBD2	-	TRBV11-2	TRBJ2-1	CASSPQRGGNEQFF	TGTGCCAGCAGCCCTCAACGGGGGGGCAATGAGCAGTTCTTC
TRBD1	-	TRBV6-5	TRBJ1-1	CASRYRGNTEAFF	TGTGCCAGCAGGTACAGGGGGAACACTGAAGCTTTCTTT
-	-	TRBV25-1	TRBJ2-7	CASSGERIYEQYF	TGTGCCAGCAGTGGAGAGCGGATCTACGAGCAGTACTTC
-	-	TRBV5-1	TRBJ1-1	CASSLGPPNTEAFF	TGCGCCAGCAGCTTGGGACCGCCGAACACTGAAGCTTTCTTT
-	-	TRBV13	TRBJ2-5	CASSSPHDRQETQYF	TGTGCCAGCAGCTCGCCCCATGACAGGCAAGAGACCCAGTACTTC
-	-	TRBV5-1	TRBJ2-3	CASSYDGRNTQYF	TGCGCCAGCAGCTACGACGGACGGAATACGCAGTATTTT
-	-	TRBV18	TRBJ1-1	CASSEGPNTEAFF	TGTGCCAGCTCAGAGGGACCTAACACTGAAGCTTTCTTT
-	-	TRBV4-2	TRBJ2-5	CASSQAWDSQGETQYF	TGTGCCAGCAGCCAGGCATGGGACTCCCAGGGAGAGACCCAGTACTTC
-	-	TRBV9	TRBJ1-2	CASSVGGLSSYGYTF	TGTGCCAGCAGCGTAGGGGGTTTAAGTAGCTATGGCTACACCTTC
-	once	TRBV23-1	TRBJ2-1	CAGDWQVKFF	TGCGCCGGGGATTGGCAGGTTAAGTTCTTC
TRBD2	few	TRBV7-2	TRBJ2-3	CASSLSGTSGFSTDTQYF	TGTGCCAGCAGCTTATCAGGGACTAGCGGGTTTAGCACAGATACGCAGTATTTT
-	-	TRBV4-3	TRBJ1-2	CASSVGGAGYGYTF	TGCGCCAGCAGCGTCGGGGGGGCGGGCTATGGCTACACCTTC
-	-	TRBV19	TRBJ1-2	CASSMRSNYGYTF	TGTGCCAGTAGTATGAGATCCAACTATGGCTACACCTTC
-	once	TRBV4-3	TRBJ1-1	CASSQEARRGRANTEAFF	TGCGCCAGCAGCCAAGAGGCACGTCGGGGTCGGGCGAACACTGAAGCTTTCTTT
-	-	TRBV5-1	TRBJ1-4	CASRIRDANEKLFF	TGCGCCAGCAGGATCCGGGACGCAAATGAAAAACTGTTTTTT
-	-	TRBV2	TRBJ2-1	CATSMGNGVDNEQFF	TGTGCCACCTCGATGGGGAACGGAGTGGACAATGAGCAGTTCTTC
-	-	TRBV3-1/TRBV3-2	TRBJ2-7	CASSTHRDEQYF	TGTGCCAGCAGCACCCACCGGGACGAGCAGTACTTC
-	-	TRBV4-1	TRBJ1-4	CASSQGVTFQEKLFF	TGCGCCAGCAGCCAAGGGGTGACGTTTCAGGAAAAACTGTTTTTT
TRBD1	-	TRBV7-8	TRBJ2-7	CASSLGQGFSYEQYF	TGTGCCAGCAGCTTAGGACAGGGGTTCTCCTACGAGCAGTACTTC
-	-	TRBV9	TRBJ2-3	CASSVGARADTQYF	TGTGCCAGCAGCGTAGGAGCACGGGCAGATACGCAGTATTTT
-	few	TRBV6-5	TRBJ2-7	CASRYLGGLGEQYF	TGTGCCAGCAGATACTTAGGGGGTCTGGGTGAGCAGTACTTC
TRBD1	-	TRBV28	TRBJ1-1	CASSLSHQGGRTEAFF	TGTGCCAGCAGTTTAAGTCACCAGGGGGGGCGGACTGAAGCTTTCTTT
-	-	TRBV10-3	TRBJ2-2	CAISEPHQGTNTGELFF	TGTGCCATCAGTGAGCCCCACCAGGGGACGAACACCGGGGAGCTGTTTTTT
-	-	TRBV5-5	TRBJ2-5	CASSLSPRGGIMETQYF	TGTGCCAGCAGCTTGAGCCCGAGGGGGGGGATCATGGAGACCCAGTACTTC
-	-	TRBV10-1	TRBJ1-2	CASKGGAWGYTF	TGCGCCAGCAAGGGGGGGGCCTGGGGCTACACCTTC
-	few	TRBV2	TRBJ1-1	CASRENQGRGTEAFF	TGTGCCAGCAGAGAAAACCAGGGAAGGGGCACTGAAGCTTTCTTT
TRBD2	-	TRBV24-1	TRBJ2-3	CATSEGAGGLYF	TGTGCCACCAGTGAAGGAGCGGGGGGCCTGTATTTT
TRBD1	-	TRBV7-6	TRBJ2-1	CASSQTQDRAFDEQFF	TGTGCCAGCAGCCAGACGCAGGACAGGGCATTCGATGAGCAGTTCTTC
-	-	TRBV2	TRBJ1-3	CASSEYGTSSGNTIYF	TGTGCCAGCAGTGAATACGGGACTAGCTCTGGAAACACCATATATTTT
-	-	TRBV10-3	TRBJ1-1	CAISDFGTPNTEAFF	TGTGCCATCAGTGACTTCGGGACACCGAACACTGAAGCTTTCTTT
-	-	TRBV12-3/TRBV12-4	TRBJ1-2	CATTGVRFSGYTF	TGTGCCACCACCGGAGTTAGGTTTAGTGGCTACACCTTC